This T cell receptor (beta chain) was obtained from a study of blood T cell repertoires in COVID-19. Background on the study: Acute-phase and convalescent COVID-19 samples originated in the United States, Italy and Spain. T cells, B-cell-depleted T cells, or PBMCs supplied cDNA or gDNA.

This CDR3 comprises 16 residues. The germline V gene encodes CDR1 SGHDT and CDR2 YYEEEE. V lost 0 bases and J lost 0, with 11 bases in between. Authors' methods: Amplified reference gene primers provided the basis for estimating nucleated cell counts. The repertoire was sequenced with immunoSEQ multiplex PCR; TCRdb's copy has only in-frame clones and lacks some. V and J calls plus clone size are reproduced from that table; the DNA served to infer D and trimming. The table shows about 270,000 clones, with under 90% occurring only once. V gene TRBV5-6 combines with J gene TRBJ2-3; possibly TRBD2 for D (5 bases). This receptor was taken from a middle-aged man with acute or convalescent COVID-19. The sequenced sample consisted of peripheral blood. The CDR3 sequence: CASSLVFRGSTDTQYF. CDR3 DNA sequence: TGTGCCAGCAGCTTGGTCTTCCGGGGTAGCACAGATACGCAGTATTTT.